The 29 T cell receptor beta chains below come from one sample, sequenced in a study of beta chain features in type 1 diabetes. Expressed TCRB transcripts were sequenced, since all the RNA that had been isolated was reverse transcribed. Repertoires were generated with immunoSEQ multiplex PCR, while TCRdb's copy carries only in-frame clones and drops some. The sample has fewer than 65,000 clones, approximately 59% seen once; the top ten hold about 2%. Sample: Tregs from blood. The receptors shown here come from a woman younger than 35 in good health.

J is TRBJ1-4 and V is TRBV5-4; D is possibly TRBD1 (5 bases). V was shortened by 2 bases and J by 4 bases, with 12 bases between the two germline ends. The CDR3 totals 15 residues. Germline CDR1 and CDR2: SGHNT and YYREEE (reference sequence). The CDR3 sequence: CASSLSGTLNEKLFF. The CDR3 DNA follows: TGTGCCAGCAGCTTAAGCGGGACGCTTAATGAAAAACTGTTTTTT. The entire variable domain, with the rest obtained from reference TRBV5-4 and TRBJ1-4, is as follows: ETGVTQSPTHLIKTRGQQVTLRCSSQSGHNTVSWYQQALGQGPQFIFQYYREEENGRGNFPPRFSGLQFPNYSSELNVNALELDDSALYLCASSLSGTLNEKLFFGSGTQLSVL.

This clone has more than one count but fewer than ten. The chain has TRBV19 and TRBJ1-2, with D unclear. Germline CDR1 is LNHDA and CDR2 is SQIVND (reference sequence). CDR3 size: 17 residues. V lost 2 bases, J lost 0 bases, and 16 bases lay in between. CDR3 amino acids: CASSIIQTGAANYGYTF. The CDR3 coding sequence is TGTGCCAGTAGTATAATTCAGACGGGTGCCGCTAACTATGGCTACACCTTC.

The sample holds one count of this clone. The V and J genes are TRBV19 and TRBJ1-5; no firm D call. The ends were cut back, 2 bases at V and 4 bases at J, with 9 bases in the middle. This CDR3 contains 14 residues. Germline values: CDR1 LNHDA, CDR2 SQIVND (reference sequence). The CDR3, as DNA: TGTGCCAGTAGTATACTGGGGAGGAATCAGCCCCAGCATTTT. It yields the protein CASSILGRNQPQHF.

The rearrangement uses TRBV9 and TRBJ2-1; D is uncertain. V lost 0 bases to trimming and J lost 2 bases, with 9 bases between them. The CDR3 runs 15 residues. Germline V gene lookup returns CDR1 SGDLS and CDR2 YYNGEE. CDR3 bases: TGTGCCAGCAGCGTAGACGGAGCGACCTACAATGAGCAGTTCTTC. It codes for CASSVDGATYNEQFF.

J is TRBJ2-1 and V is TRBV19, with TRBD2 matching over 9 bases. The germline V gene encodes CDR1 LNHDA and CDR2 SQIVND (reference sequence). With 5 bases clipped from V and 5 bases from J, the junction kept 4 bases outside the gene matches. CDR3 length equals 14 residues. The CDR3, as DNA: TGTGCCAGTAGTCGGACTAGCGATAACAATGAGCAGTTCTTC. Its translation: CASSRTSDNNEQFF. The complete variable domain, with remaining parts taken from reference TRBV19 and TRBJ2-1, reads DGGITQSPKYLFRKEGQNVTLSCEQNLNHDAMYWYRQDPGQGLRLIYYSQIVNDFQKGDIAEGYSVSREKKESFPLTVTSAQKNPTAFYLCASSRTSDNNEQFFGPGTRLTVL.

This chain connects TRBV2 to TRBJ2-2; a weak D match, TRBD1 (5 bases). Germline V CDR1 and CDR2: SNHLY, FYNNEI. The CDR3 is 13 residues long. V lost 3 bases, J lost 6 bases, and 8 bases lay in between. CDR3 sequence reads: CASSDRVSGELFF. The CDR3, as DNA: TGTGCCAGCAGTGACAGGGTTTCCGGGGAGCTGTTTTTT.

The chain couples TRBV5-1 to TRBJ2-1; 7 positions agree with TRBD1. The V segment lost 6 bases and the J segment 4 bases; nucleotides outside the gene matches: 4. The CDR3 runs 13 residues. CDR1 and CDR2 (germline): SGHRS, YFSETQ. The CDR3 DNA sequence: TGCGCCAGCACAGGGGGAGTATACAATGAGCAGTTCTTC. This sequence encodes CASTGGVYNEQFF. Complete variable domain (other parts from reference TRBV5-1 and TRBJ2-1): KAGVTQTPRYLIKTRGQQVTLSCSPISGHRSVSWYQQTPGQGLQFLFEYFSETQRNKGNFPGRFSGRQFSNSRSEMNVSTLELGDSALYLCASTGGVYNEQFFGPGTRLTVL.

This clone has a handful of counts. The chain is built from TRBV7-2 and TRBJ1-3; D not certain. CDR3 length: 14 amino acids. Trimming removed 1 base from V and 4 bases from J, with 8 bases in between. Per the germline V gene, CDR1 is SGHTA and CDR2 is FQGNSA. In DNA, the CDR3 is TGTGCCAGCAGCTTAGTGTACTCGGGAAACACCATATATTTT. Amino acids: CASSLVYSGNTIYF.

The rearrangement links TRBV11-2 to TRBJ2-7, with D tentatively TRBD2 (5 bases). Germline CDR1 is SGHAT and CDR2 is FQNNGV. CDR3 length: 16 residues. The germline V and J ends were trimmed by 0 bases and 6 bases, with 18 bases remaining between them. Here the CDR3 DNA reads TGTGCCAGCAGCTTAGATAGGCGGGTGGCCGAGGGCGAGCAGTACTTC. Translation: CASSLDRRVAEGEQYF. Filled out from reference TRBV11-2 and TRBJ2-7, the complete variable domain reads EAGVAQSPRYKIIEKRQSVAFWCNPISGHATLYWYQQILGQGPKLLIQFQNNGVVDDSQLPKDRFSAERLKGVDSTLKIQPAKLEDSAVYLCASSLDRRVAEGEQYFGPGTRLTVT.

This chain joins TRBV10-3 and TRBJ2-3; D is ambiguous. The ends were cut back, 3 bases at V and 1 base at J, with 5 bases in the middle. Germline CDR1 ENHRY, CDR2 SYGVKD. This CDR3 spans 13 amino acids. The CDR3 DNA reads TGTGCCATCAGTGACCAGGGCACAGATACGCAGTATTTT. This gives the protein CAISDQGTDTQYF.

CDR3 bases: TGTGCCAGCAGCTTAGCGGGGGCCGTCTATGGCTACACCTTC. Amino acid sequence: CASSLAGAVYGYTF. The rearrangement links TRBV7-9 to TRBJ1-2; TRBD1 is a possible D gene (6 bases). V gave up 0 bases and J gave up 4 bases, with 9 bases separating them. Germline V gene sequence: CDR1 SEHNR, CDR2 FQNEAQ (reference sequence). The CDR3 extends over 14 amino acids.

This chain links TRBV11-1 with TRBJ2-2; 7 nucleotides agree with TRBD2. Germline lookup yields CDR1 SGHAT and CDR2 FQDESV (reference sequence). The V and J ends lost 1 base and 2 bases, in that order; junction bases with no gene match: 1. This CDR3 has 15 residues. Here the CDR3 DNA reads TGTGCCAGCAGCTTAGGACTAGCTAACACCGGGGAGCTGTTTTTT. Its translation: CASSLGLANTGELFF.

The chain links TRBV7-2 to TRBJ2-7, with 9 bases matching TRBD1. Trimming at V came to 5 bases and at J to 3 bases, leaving 20 bases not matched to a gene. Per the germline V gene, CDR1 is SGHTA and CDR2 is FQGNSA. This CDR3 comprises 19 residues. CDR3 coding DNA: TGTGCCAGCAGCCCTATGACCGGGACAGGGTCCCTGTATGTCTACGAGCAGTACTTC. It is translated as CASSPMTGTGSLYVYEQYF.

The chain recombines TRBV6-1 with TRBJ2-5; D is possibly TRBD2 (5 bases). This CDR3 has 17 residues. Trimming pared 2 bases from V and 5 bases from J, leaving 21 bases between. The germline gives CDR1 MNHNS, CDR2 SASEGT. CDR3 amino acids: CASSERVALQTGETQYF. For the CDR3, the DNA is TGTGCCAGCAGTGAAAGGGTAGCTCTCCAAACGGGGGAGACCCAGTACTTC.

The V call is TRBV18, the J call TRBJ1-1, with D possibly matching TRBD1 (6 bases). The germline gives CDR1 KGHSH, CDR2 LQKENI. V lost 3 bases to trimming and J lost 4 bases, with 18 bases between them. The CDR3 has 16 residues. The CDR3 coding sequence is TGTGCCAGCTCACCCCGCTTAATGACAGGAGGCACTGAAGCTTTCTTT. Encoded protein: CASSPRLMTGGTEAFF.

The chain has TRBV4-2 and TRBJ1-1, with a tentative D call TRBD1 (6 bases). Per germline, CDR1 LGHNA and CDR2 YNFKEQ. This CDR3 is built from 14 residues. Between the trimmed V and J ends, which lost 5 bases and 1 base, there was a span of 11 bases. The chain's CDR3 is CASSTGTSNTEAFF. CDR3 coding DNA: TGTGCCAGCAGCACCGGGACATCGAACACTGAAGCTTTCTTT.

CDR3 coding DNA: TGTGCCAGCTCACGCCGGGACTACCACAATGAGCAGTTCTTC. It specifies CASSRRDYHNEQFF. V and J are TRBV18 and TRBJ2-1, with 7 bases fitting TRBD2. Germline V gene data show CDR1 as KGHSH and CDR2 as LQKENI. Germline trimming cut 4 bases from V and 5 bases from J; bases unmatched to any gene: 5. The CDR3 is 14 residues long.

This clone was found a few times. V gene TRBV6-1 combines with J gene TRBJ2-3; TRBD2 might be the D (6 bases). The V end was cut by 4 bases, the J end by 8 bases, with 10 bases between. Germline CDR1 reads MNHNS; CDR2 reads SASEGT. The CDR3 is 12 amino acids. The CDR3 loop is CASSGFGSTQYF. The CDR3 DNA follows: TGTGCCAGCAGTGGGTTCGGGAGTACGCAGTATTTT.

The gene calls are TRBV7-9 and TRBJ1-6; 10 bases fit TRBD1. With 5 bases clipped from V and 7 bases from J, the junction kept 5 bases outside the gene matches. Per the germline V gene, CDR1 is SEHNR and CDR2 is FQNEAQ (reference sequence). CDR3 length: 15 amino acids. CDR3 bases: TGTGCCAGCAGCGTAGGACAGGGGGTCAATTCACCCCTCCACTTT. Translating gives CASSVGQGVNSPLHF.

The V gene is TRBV11-3, the J gene TRBJ2-3; D is perhaps TRBD2 (5 bases). The CDR3 loop spans 14 amino acids. Germline V gives CDR1 SGHNT, CDR2 YENEEA. Trimming cost V 5 bases and J 0 bases, with 9 bases left between them. The CDR3, as DNA: TGTGCCAGCAGCGCAGGAGGAAGCACAGATACGCAGTATTTT. Translating gives CASSAGGSTDTQYF.

The CDR3 here is CASSLGDRGTDTQYF. The CDR3 region has the DNA TGCGCCAGCAGCTTGGGGGACAGGGGCACAGATACGCAGTATTTT. The genes are TRBV5-1 and TRBJ2-3, with 9 bases lining up with TRBD1. The CDR3 is 15 amino acids. The junction had 0 bases not matched to a gene; V was cut back by 0 bases and J by 1 base. In germline, CDR1 is SGHRS, CDR2 YFSETQ. The full variable domain, with the rest looked up from reference TRBV5-1 and TRBJ2-3, is KAGVTQTPRYLIKTRGQQVTLSCSPISGHRSVSWYQQTPGQGLQFLFEYFSETQRNKGNFPGRFSGRQFSNSRSEMNVSTLELGDSALYLCASSLGDRGTDTQYFGPGTRLTVL.

V usage is TRBV19 and J usage is TRBJ1-2; D ambiguous. The CDR3 runs to 12 residues. In germline, CDR1 is LNHDA, CDR2 SQIVND (reference sequence). V dropped 5 bases and J dropped 4 bases, with 8 bases sitting between them. The CDR3 DNA is TGTGCCAGTAGTGCTGACTTCTATGGCTACACCTTC. The encoded protein is CASSADFYGYTF.

The chain links TRBV18 to TRBJ1-2; the match to TRBD1 covers 7 bases. The V gene's germline CDR1 is KGHSH and CDR2 LQKENI. V was pared by 3 bases and J by 3 bases, with 4 bases of the junction left unmatched. The CDR3 is 14 residues long. Written as DNA, the CDR3 is TGTGCCAGCTCACCTATACAGGGGCACTATGGCTACACCTTC. Translated, it gives CASSPIQGHYGYTF.

V is TRBV5-1 and J is TRBJ2-3; 9 bases align to TRBD2. This CDR3 has 19 residues. V lost 3 bases to trimming and J lost 1 base; unmatched junction nucleotides: 15. CDR1 and CDR2 from the germline V gene are SGHRS and YFSETQ. The CDR3 loop is CASSSGPPAGGGGTDTQYF. As DNA, the CDR3 is TGCGCCAGCAGCTCTGGTCCCCCGGCGGGAGGGGGGGGCACAGATACGCAGTATTTT.

The chain couples TRBV4-1 to TRBJ1-4; D not certain. CDR3 length: 15 residues. V lost 2 bases to trimming and J lost 7 bases, with 14 bases between them. CDR1 and CDR2 (germline): MGHRA, YSYEKL. Here the CDR3 reads CASSQLAREGEKLFF. The CDR3 DNA is TGCGCCAGCAGCCAATTAGCAAGGGAGGGTGAAAAACTGTTTTTT.

The V and J genes are TRBV18 and TRBJ1-2; a weak D match, TRBD1 (5 bases). The germline V gene has CDR1 KGHSH and CDR2 LQKENI. This CDR3 contains 13 residues. With 0 bases removed from V and 7 bases from J, the gap between germline ends came to 9 bases. CDR3 region: CASSPPGVGGYTF. The CDR3 DNA follows: TGTGCCAGCTCACCACCAGGGGTTGGTGGCTACACCTTC.

V usage is TRBV19 and J usage is TRBJ1-2, with a tentative D call TRBD1 (5 bases). The CDR3 contains 17 residues. Trimming pared 5 bases from V and 7 bases from J, leaving 26 bases between. The V gene's germline CDR1 is LNHDA and CDR2 SQIVND (reference sequence). CDR3: CASSPRDSTAGPTGYTF. As DNA, the CDR3 is TGTGCCAGTAGTCCCCGGGACTCAACGGCGGGACCTACTGGCTACACCTTC.

The table lists this clone with a few counts. The rearrangement joins TRBV10-2 to TRBJ2-5; 7 bases align to TRBD2. CDR3 length: 13 residues. Germline V gene lookup returns CDR1 WSHSY and CDR2 SAAADI. The V and J ends lost 6 bases and 5 bases, in that order; junction bases with no gene match: 6. The CDR3 sequence: CASSPGGGETQYF. The CDR3, as DNA: TGCGCCAGCAGCCCGGGAGGAGGGGAGACCCAGTACTTC.

The V gene is TRBV6-5, the J gene TRBJ2-1, with 7 bases matching TRBD2. V gave up 4 bases and J gave up 1 base; unmatched junction bases: 1. This CDR3 is 14 amino acids long. The germline V gene encodes CDR1 MNHEY and CDR2 SVGAGI. The CDR3 protein is CASSSGGSYNEQFF. The CDR3 coding sequence is TGTGCCAGCAGTTCGGGGGGATCCTACAATGAGCAGTTCTTC.